Each of the 5 T cell receptor beta chains below was sequenced from the same sample in a study of shared clonotypes between healthy human individuals (dated by TCRdb to the early 2020s). The library was prepared using the immunoSEQ multiplex PCR assay. Not all clones reach the TCRdb copy of this immuneACCESS table, which keeps in-frame sequences only. Checked studies attribute under half of the gap to unresolved V genes and leave the rest unexplained. The table for this sample lists hundreds of thousands of clones; 95% to 98% of them were counted only once. 0.25% to 0.35% of the sample comes from the top ten. CD8 naive samples consisted of CD45RO-negative cells that were positively selected for CCR7, yielding a CD45RA+CCR7+ population without TemRA cells. Sequenced: naive CD8+ T cells sorted from blood. In the paper's terms, the cell subset or site label means: CD45RA+CCR7+. The receptors derive from a man aged 25-45 years in good health.

This chain links TRBV4-3 with TRBJ2-1; possible D gene TRBD2, 5 bases. The CDR3 runs 16 residues. Trimming cost V 0 bases and J 5 bases, with 14 bases left between them. Germline CDR1 and CDR2: LGHNA and YSLEER. The CDR3 region has the DNA TGCGCCAGCAGCCAAGACCCCTGGGAGCAGAACAATGAGCAGTTCTTC. It is translated as CASSQDPWEQNNEQFF.

The chain is built from TRBV15 and TRBJ2-7; 11 bases are shared with TRBD2. The CDR3 spans 15 residues. Per the germline V gene, CDR1 is LNHNV and CDR2 is YYDKDF (reference sequence). With V trimmed by 4 bases and J by 4 bases, 6 bases remained unmatched. For the CDR3, the DNA is TGTGCCACCAGCAATTTAGCGGGAGGGCCTTACGAGCAGTACTTC. As protein: CATSNLAGGPYEQYF.

This rearrangement joins TRBV5-1 to TRBJ1-1, with 7 bases matching TRBD1. CDR3 length equals 14 residues. V was clipped by 0 bases and J by 3 bases; unmatched bases: 2. Germline V gene sequence: CDR1 SGHRS, CDR2 YFSETQ. This chain's CDR3 is CASSLEGADTEAFF. For the CDR3, the DNA is TGCGCCAGCAGCTTGGAGGGGGCGGACACTGAAGCTTTCTTT.

V and J are TRBV28 and TRBJ2-1; unclear D gene. Germline CDR1 and CDR2: MDHEN and SYDVKM. The CDR3 consists of 15 residues. V was clipped by 5 bases and J by 5 bases, with 16 bases between them. The CDR3 region is CASSPAVLVNNEQFF. In nucleotides, the CDR3 is TGTGCCAGCAGTCCCGCGGTCCTGGTAAACAATGAGCAGTTCTTC.

This chain links TRBV5-1 with TRBJ2-1, with D perhaps TRBD2 (7 bases). V was shortened by 7 bases and J by 2 bases, with 13 bases between the two germline ends. The germline V gene encodes CDR1 SGHRS and CDR2 YFSETQ. The CDR3 length is 14 residues. The CDR3 sequence: CASHGEGAYNEQFF. The CDR3 nucleotides read TGCGCCAGCCATGGGGAGGGGGCCTACAATGAGCAGTTCTTC.